Following are 21 T cell receptor beta chains from one sample sequenced in a study of T cell responses to AZD1222 COVID-19 vaccine. Assay used: immunoSEQ multiplex PCR; TCRdb lists only in-frame clones, some missing. The data hold roughly 70,000 clones, with 75% to 90% observed a single time. The sequencing here drew on peripheral blood, taken 28 days after the second AZD1222 dose. Source of these receptors: an adult who received the AZD1222 COVID-19 vaccine.

The chain has TRBV18 and TRBJ2-2; D gene unclear. Trimming removed 6 bases from V and 2 bases from J, with 13 bases in between. The CDR3 has 15 residues. Germline CDR1 and CDR2: KGHSH and LQKENI. The CDR3 DNA reads TGTGCCAGCTCCCCCGCGGCTCCCAACACCGGGGAGCTGTTTTTT. Translating gives CASSPAAPNTGELFF.

This chain connects TRBV2 to TRBJ1-1; D is undetermined. CDR1 and CDR2 from the germline V gene are SNHLY and FYNNEI. This CDR3 contains 12 residues. Trimming shortened V by 6 bases and J by 6 bases, and 11 bases separated the two germline ends. The CDR3 spells CASRVLLSEAFF. The CDR3 DNA is TGTGCCAGCAGAGTCCTCCTGTCTGAAGCTTTCTTT. The complete variable domain, with remaining parts taken from reference TRBV2 and TRBJ1-1, reads EPEVTQTPSHQVTQMGQEVILRCVPISNHLYFYWYRQILGQKVEFLVSFYNNEISEKSEIFDDQFSVERPDGSNFTLKIRSTKLEDSAMYFCASRVLLSEAFFGQGTRLTVV.

This rearrangement joins TRBV5-1 to TRBJ2-5, with a possible D match to TRBD1 (6 bases). CDR3 size: 13 residues. Germline V CDR1 and CDR2: SGHRS, YFSETQ. V shed 2 bases and J shed 4 bases, with 9 bases lying between them. CDR3 nucleotide sequence: TGCGCCAGCAGCTTACAGGGTCCAGAGACCCAGTACTTC. It specifies CASSLQGPETQYF.

The chain joins TRBV7-8 to TRBJ2-1; 10 nucleotides match TRBD2. Germline-derived CDR1 and CDR2 are SGHVS and FQNEAQ. V lost 1 base and J lost 8; bases outside the gene matches: 2. The CDR3 is 14 residues long. CDR3 region: CASSLGGLADEQFF. As DNA, the CDR3 is TGTGCCAGCAGCTTAGGCGGACTAGCGGATGAGCAGTTCTTC. The variable domain in full, with the rest retrieved from reference TRBV7-8 and TRBJ2-1, is GAGVSQSPRYKVAKRGQDVALRCDPISGHVSLFWYQQALGQGPEFLTYFQNEAQLDKSGLPSDRFFAERPEGSVSTLKIQRTQQEDSAVYLCASSLGGLADEQFFGPGTRLTVL.

The sample holds one count of this clone. V gene TRBV19 combines with J gene TRBJ2-1; D unclear. Between the trimmed V and J ends, which lost 4 bases and 2 bases, there was a span of 9 bases. Germline V lookup: CDR1 LNHDA, CDR2 SQIVND (reference sequence). This CDR3 contains 14 residues. CDR3 DNA sequence: TGTGCCAGTAGTAACCCAGGACCCTACAATGAGCAGTTCTTC. Protein product: CASSNPGPYNEQFF.

The gene calls are TRBV18 and TRBJ2-7; TRBD1 is a possible D gene (6 bases). This CDR3 spans 14 amino acids. Deletions cut 4 bases from V and 3 bases from J, with 13 bases between. Germline CDR1 reads KGHSH; CDR2 reads LQKENI. CDR3 DNA sequence: TGTGCCAGCTCACACCGCAGGGGAGACTACGAGCAGTACTTC. This gives the protein CASSHRRGDYEQYF.

This chain uses TRBV6-5 with TRBJ1-4; D might be TRBD1 (5 bases). V was pared by 6 bases and J by 3 bases, with 5 bases between. The CDR3 extends over 12 amino acids. Germline CDR1 reads MNHEY; CDR2 reads SVGAGI. DNA for the CDR3: TGTGCCAGCAGGGGACCTAATGAAAAACTGTTTTTT. Its translation is CASRGPNEKLFF.

The rearrangement uses TRBV18 and TRBJ2-2; 8 positions match TRBD1. The CDR3 sequence is 17 residues long. The germline gives CDR1 KGHSH, CDR2 LQKENI. J lost 2 bases, V lost 5 bases, and 10 bases had no gene match. The CDR3 is CASSSFGQGKNTGELFF. In nucleotides, the CDR3 is TGTGCCAGCTCATCCTTCGGACAGGGCAAAAACACCGGGGAGCTGTTTTTT.

The rearrangement joins TRBV6-4 to TRBJ2-3; 8 nucleotides line up with TRBD2. This CDR3 has 14 residues. Germline CDR1 and CDR2: MRHNA and SNTAGT. V was pared by 3 bases and J by 3 bases, with 2 bases of the junction left unmatched. DNA for the CDR3: TGTGCCAGCAGTGAGGGACTAGAGACAGATACGCAGTATTTT. Encoded protein: CASSEGLETDTQYF.

V gene TRBV2 combines with J gene TRBJ2-3; D gene unclear. V shed 4 bases and J shed 6 bases, with 14 bases lying between them. The germline V gene encodes CDR1 SNHLY and CDR2 FYNNEI. The CDR3 length is 14 residues. As DNA, the CDR3 is TGTGCCAGCAGTGCCGGCCTTATTGTCGATACGCAGTATTTT. Translated: CASSAGLIVDTQYF.

The rearrangement uses TRBV11-2 and TRBJ1-5; 8 bases are shared with TRBD1. CDR1 and CDR2 from the germline V gene are SGHAT and FQNNGV. CDR3 length equals 13 residues. After removal of 3 bases from V and 6 bases from J, the junction contained 1 base not matched to a gene. The CDR3 protein is CASSFTGGQPQHF. The CDR3 nucleotides read TGTGCCAGCAGCTTCACAGGGGGTCAGCCCCAGCATTTT.

The gene calls are TRBV7-8 and TRBJ2-5; 12 bases are shared with TRBD1. This CDR3 region has 16 residues. Germline CDR1 reads SGHVS; CDR2 reads FQNEAQ. J was trimmed by 5 bases and V by 1 base; bases with no gene match: 5. In nucleotides, the CDR3 is TGTGCCAGCAGCTTAGTAGGGACAGGGGGCAGGGAGACCCAGTACTTC. It translates to CASSLVGTGGRETQYF.

The CDR3 DNA reads TGTGCCAGCAGCCGGGACCTAGCGAGCGGGGAGCTGTTTTTT. This codes for CASSRDLASGELFF. The V and J genes are TRBV6-5 and TRBJ2-2; D perhaps matches TRBD2 (6 bases). V lost 6 bases and J 7 bases, leaving 15 bases between the germline ends. CDR1 is MNHEY and CDR2 is SVGAGI in the germline V gene. CDR3 length: 14 amino acids.

This clone was counted once. The genes are TRBV12-3 or TRBV12-4 and TRBJ1-2, with TRBD1 as a possible D gene (6 bases). The CDR3 is 13 residues long. The ends were cut back, 7 bases at V and 2 bases at J, with 11 bases in the middle. The CDR3 region has the DNA TGTGCCAGCAACCCAACAGGGAACTATGGCTACACCTTC. Translated, it gives CASNPTGNYGYTF.

This chain uses TRBV3-1 (or the pseudogene TRBV3-2) with TRBJ2-3; no clear D. CDR3 size: 15 residues. The germline CDR1 and CDR2 sequences are LGHDT and YNNKEL (reference sequence). V was trimmed by 1 base and J by 3 bases, leaving 11 bases between them. CDR3 protein: CASSQAGFRTDTQYF. The CDR3 nucleotides read TGTGCCAGCAGCCAAGCGGGTTTTCGGACAGATACGCAGTATTTT.

The chain carries TRBV3-1 (or the pseudogene TRBV3-2) and TRBJ1-2, with D maybe TRBD1 (5 bases). Germline CDR1 and CDR2: LGHDT and YNNKEL (reference sequence). The CDR3 contains 13 residues. Between the trimmed V and J ends, which lost 4 bases and 4 bases, there was a span of 10 bases. Here the CDR3 DNA reads TGTGCCAGCAGCCCCTCGGGGCTCTATGGCTACACCTTC. It specifies CASSPSGLYGYTF.

The chain is built from TRBV18 and TRBJ2-1, with 7 nucleotides matching TRBD2. J gave up 0 bases and V 2 bases, and 10 bases lay outside the gene matches. The CDR3 runs to 18 residues. Germline V lookup: CDR1 KGHSH, CDR2 LQKENI. CDR3 nucleotide sequence: TGTGCCAGCTCACCAAGGGCCCGCGGGGAGGGCTCCTACAATGAGCAGTTCTTC. Amino acids: CASSPRARGEGSYNEQFF.

The CDR3 loop is CASSGGARDEQYF. CDR3 DNA sequence: TGTGCCAGCAGCGGTGGGGCGCGGGACGAGCAGTACTTC. The chain recombines TRBV9 with TRBJ2-7, with D perhaps given as TRBD1 or TRBD2 (5 bases each). Per germline, CDR1 SGDLS and CDR2 YYNGEE. The CDR3 has 13 residues. V lost 3 bases to trimming and J lost 5 bases, with 12 bases between them.

The genes are TRBV2 and TRBJ1-2; D remains unclear. CDR1 SNHLY and CDR2 FYNNEI come from the germline V gene. This CDR3 comprises 14 residues. Trimming removed 2 bases at V and 6 bases at J, with 13 bases between. The CDR3 reads CASSESLTTHGYTF. In DNA, the CDR3 is TGTGCCAGCAGTGAAAGTTTAACGACCCATGGCTACACCTTC.

V is TRBV27 and J is TRBJ2-3; D ambiguous. The CDR3 consists of 15 residues. The ends were cut back, 6 bases at V and 2 bases at J, with 15 bases in the middle. Germline-derived CDR1 and CDR2 are MNHEY and SMNVEV (reference sequence). CDR3 nucleotides: TGTGCCAGCAGCCCATTTGATATGGACACAGATACGCAGTATTTT. This codes for CASSPFDMDTDTQYF.

The chain recombines TRBV24-1 with TRBJ1-4; weak D call: TRBD1 (6 bases). This CDR3 has 17 residues. V was clipped by 1 base and J by 10 bases, with 21 bases between them. CDR1 and CDR2 from the germline V gene are KGHDR and SFDVKD. The CDR3 reads CATSDLGQTGFYRKLFF. The CDR3 region has the DNA TGTGCCACCAGTGATTTAGGTCAGACAGGCTTTTATAGAAAACTGTTTTTT.